Below, 30 T cell receptor beta chains from the same sample are listed, as sequenced in a study of OX40 agonist ivuxolimab in advanced cancers. Library preparation used the immunoSEQ multiplex PCR assay. Imported from immuneACCESS, the table was reduced by TCRdb to in-frame sequences with V and J called. These copies leave out some clones; in studies compared against another copy, an unresolved V gene accounts for under half, and the cause of the remainder is not known. The sample yields roughly 19,000 clones; roughly three quarters were counted once. Of the sample, 20% to 25% is held by the ten largest clones. Specimen: CD4+ or CD8+ T cells sorted from blood, collected in a trial of the OX40 agonist ivuxolimab. These receptors were collected from an adult with an advanced solid tumor such as melanoma, head and neck, liver or kidney cancer.

This chain links TRBV6-5 with TRBJ2-7; possibly TRBD2 for D (6 bases). Per germline, CDR1 MNHEY and CDR2 SVGAGI. The germline V and J ends were trimmed by 0 bases and 5 bases, with 14 bases remaining between them. This CDR3 spans 15 amino acids. The CDR3 sequence is CASSYSGGALHEQYF. The CDR3 DNA reads TGTGCCAGCAGTTACTCAGGAGGGGCTCTCCACGAGCAGTACTTC.

The chain is built from TRBV7-9 and TRBJ2-1, with 8 positions matching TRBD1. Per the germline V gene, CDR1 is SEHNR and CDR2 is FQNEAQ (reference sequence). This CDR3 is built from 13 residues. With V trimmed by 1 base and J by 7 bases, 0 bases remained unmatched. DNA of the CDR3: TGTGCCAGCAGCTTAGGGACAGGGAATGAGCAGTTCTTC. Translated, it gives CASSLGTGNEQFF.

The chain links TRBV4-2 to TRBJ2-5; perhaps TRBD2 as D (7 bases). Trimming cost V 4 bases and J 1 base, with 22 bases left between them. CDR1 is LGHNA and CDR2 is YNFKEQ in the germline V gene. The CDR3 covers 18 residues. The CDR3: CASSPEGGAEPGQETQYF. The DNA for the CDR3 is TGTGCCAGCAGCCCGGAGGGGGGGGCGGAACCGGGCCAAGAGACCCAGTACTTC.

About this clone: Other nucleotide sequences from this sample produce the same CDR3. The J gene is TRBJ2-7, the V gene TRBV14; D gene ambiguous. This CDR3 has 15 residues. V was cut by 2 bases and J by 1 base, with 12 bases left in between. Germline assignment: CDR1 SGHDN and CDR2 FVKESK. CDR3 nucleotide sequence: TGTGCCAGCAGCCAATTAACTGGCGGTTCCTACGAGCAGTACTTC. Protein product: CASSQLTGGSYEQYF. Full variable domain (outside the CDR3, taken from reference TRBV14 and TRBJ2-7): EAGVTQFPSHSVIEKGQTVTLRCDPISGHDNLYWYRRVMGKEIKFLLHFVKESKQDESGMPNNRFLAERTGGTYSTLKVQPAELEDSGVYFCASSQLTGGSYEQYFGPGTRLTVT.

A few counts support this clone. The CDR3 is CASSWTGSSNQPQHF. For the CDR3, the DNA is TGTGCCAGCAGCTGGACAGGAAGTAGCAATCAGCCCCAGCATTTT. This chain uses TRBV5-5 with TRBJ1-5; the match to TRBD1 covers 7 bases. V trimming: 3 bases; J trimming: 0 bases; junction bases outside the gene matches: 3. The CDR3 consists of 15 residues. Germline CDR1 reads SGHKS; CDR2 reads YYEKEE (reference sequence).

This clone has only a few counts. The chain employs TRBV7-9 and TRBJ1-1, with 9 bases matching TRBD1. Germline CDR1 and CDR2: SEHNR and FQNEAQ (reference sequence). The CDR3 totals 14 residues. With V trimmed by 5 bases and J by 4 bases, 5 bases remained unmatched. The CDR3 DNA follows: TGTGCCAGCAGCCCGGGACAGGGACCCACTGAAGCTTTCTTT. Amino acids: CASSPGQGPTEAFF. Combining the CDR3 with reference TRBV7-9 and TRBJ1-1 gives the whole variable domain DTGVSQNPRHKITKRGQNVTFRCDPISEHNRLYWYRQTLGQGPEFLTYFQNEAQLEKSRLLSDRFSAERPKGSFSTLEIQRTEQGDSAMYLCASSPGQGPTEAFFGQGTRLTVV.

V usage is TRBV28 and J usage is TRBJ2-2, with D tentatively TRBD1 (6 bases). Germline V gene data show CDR1 as MDHEN and CDR2 as SYDVKM. This CDR3 spans 14 amino acids. V gave up 8 bases and J gave up 7 bases, with 17 bases separating them. CDR3 bases: TGTGCCAGCCTAGAAACAGGGACATTCGGGGAGCTGTTTTTT. It codes for CASLETGTFGELFF.

Here the CDR3 reads CASSEVGGQGLTGELFF. In DNA form, the CDR3 reads TGTGCCAGCAGTGAAGTAGGGGGACAGGGGCTGACCGGGGAGCTGTTTTTT. The chain has TRBV6-1 and TRBJ2-2; the match to TRBD1 covers 10 bases. This CDR3 comprises 17 residues. The V gene's germline CDR1 is MNHNS and CDR2 SASEGT. V lost 1 base, J lost 5 bases, and 7 bases stayed unmatched.

The V gene is TRBV11-1, the J gene TRBJ2-1; possibly TRBD1 or TRBD2 for D (5 bases each). The CDR3 is 15 amino acids. V shed 2 bases and J shed 2 bases, with 10 bases lying between them. Germline V CDR1 and CDR2: SGHAT, FQDESV (reference sequence). The CDR3 is CASSLRGGPYNEQFF. CDR3 DNA: TGTGCCAGCAGCTTACGTGGGGGTCCCTACAATGAGCAGTTCTTC.

This chain connects TRBV10-2 to TRBJ1-5; tentatively, D is TRBD1 (6 bases). CDR1 and CDR2 (germline): WSHSY, SAAADI. The CDR3 sequence is 14 residues long. Trimming pared 6 bases from V and 5 bases from J, leaving 14 bases between. CDR3 sequence: CASRAGGWDQPQHF. Here the CDR3 DNA reads TGCGCCAGCAGGGCCGGGGGCTGGGATCAGCCCCAGCATTTT.

The chain is built from TRBV7-8 and TRBJ2-1; D remains unclear. Trimming stripped 3 bases from V and 8 bases from J, with 20 bases between. The CDR3 extends over 16 amino acids. Germline assignment: CDR1 SGHVS and CDR2 FQNEAQ. This chain's CDR3 is CASSFLRQLLGYEQFF. CDR3 nucleotides: TGTGCCAGCAGCTTCCTACGACAACTTCTGGGGTATGAGCAGTTCTTC.

Concerning this clone: Since a much larger clone is just one base distant, this may be a read error. Other nucleotide sequences in the sample specify the same CDR3. This chain joins TRBV29-1 and TRBJ2-1, with TRBD2 matching over 8 bases. This CDR3 spans 18 amino acids. J was trimmed by 1 base and V by 6 bases; bases with no gene match: 17. The germline V gene encodes CDR1 SQVTM and CDR2 ANQGSEA. The CDR3 nucleotides read TGCAGCGTGGACGGGGGGGGAGGGGCAGGAGGTTCCTACAATGAGCAGTTCTTC. Residues: CSVDGGGGAGGSYNEQFF.

The chain joins TRBV7-9 to TRBJ2-7, with D hard to call. This CDR3 spans 12 amino acids. Trimming stripped 2 bases from V and 1 base from J, with 3 bases between. The germline CDR1 and CDR2 sequences are SEHNR and FQNEAQ (reference sequence). CDR3: CASSLNSYEQYF. In nucleotides, the CDR3 is TGTGCCAGCAGCTTAAATTCCTACGAGCAGTACTTC.

The chain carries TRBV5-1 and TRBJ2-5; tentatively, D is TRBD1 (6 bases). The DNA end lines up better with TRBJ2-7; the J call may be wrong. The germline CDR1 and CDR2 sequences are SGHRS and YFSETQ. This CDR3 spans 13 amino acids. CDR3 DNA sequence: TGCGCCAGCAGCTGGGACAAGCCCTACGAGCAGTACTTC. Its translation: CASSWDKPYEQYF.

The chain joins TRBV7-2 to TRBJ1-1; no definite D call. This CDR3 has 15 amino acids. Looked up from germline, CDR1 is SGHTA and CDR2 is FQGNSA. Trimming shortened V by 4 bases and J by 0 bases, and 12 bases separated the two germline ends. CDR3: CASSSQEGLNTEAFF. In nucleotides, the CDR3 is TGTGCCAGCAGCTCCCAGGAGGGCTTGAACACTGAAGCTTTCTTT.

The J gene is TRBJ2-7, the V gene TRBV27; D is undetermined. This CDR3 spans 15 amino acids. V was clipped by 3 bases and J by 2 bases, with 14 bases between them. Germline V gene data show CDR1 as MNHEY and CDR2 as SMNVEV (reference sequence). CDR3: CASSFLTDSPYEQYF. In DNA, the CDR3 is TGTGCCAGCAGTTTTCTTACAGATTCGCCCTACGAGCAGTACTTC.

This chain links TRBV19 with TRBJ2-2; 7 nucleotides match TRBD2. The V gene's germline CDR1 is LNHDA and CDR2 SQIVND (reference sequence). The CDR3 runs to 14 residues. The V segment lost 1 base and the J segment 4 bases; nucleotides outside the gene matches: 0. The CDR3 here is CASSIGGGTGELFF. DNA of the CDR3: TGTGCCAGTAGTATAGGGGGGGGCACCGGGGAGCTGTTTTTT.

The CDR3 coding sequence is TGTGCCAGTAGTATAACTGAGCGTGGCTACACCTTC. Amino acid sequence: CASSITERGYTF. The genes are TRBV19 and TRBJ1-2, with D hard to call. V was pared by 2 bases and J by 7 bases, with 8 bases between. The germline CDR1 and CDR2 sequences are LNHDA and SQIVND (reference sequence). The CDR3 length is 12 residues.

This chain's CDR3 is CASSFSLDSGDTGELFF. CDR3 nucleotides: TGTGCCAGCAGTTTTTCCCTCGATAGCGGCGACACCGGGGAGCTGTTTTTT. The rearrangement uses TRBV28 and TRBJ2-2; perhaps TRBD2 as D (6 bases). Germline loops: CDR1 MDHEN, CDR2 SYDVKM. With 3 bases removed from V and 3 bases from J, the gap between germline ends came to 17 bases. This CDR3 contains 17 residues.

V and J are TRBV19 and TRBJ1-2; 7 positions match TRBD1. Per the germline V gene, CDR1 is LNHDA and CDR2 is SQIVND (reference sequence). Unmatched junction bases numbered 6, after V lost 6 bases and J lost 2 bases. This CDR3 contains 14 residues. CDR3 nucleotide sequence: TGTGCCAGTAGGGTCCTGACAGGGAACTATGGCTACACCTTC. It codes for CASRVLTGNYGYTF.

This clone was found once. The chain has TRBV7-9 and TRBJ2-3, with D possibly TRBD2 on 6 matching bases. The CDR3 length is 15 residues. Germline CDR1 reads SEHNR; CDR2 reads FQNEAQ (reference sequence). V was clipped by 0 bases and J by 3 bases, with 10 bases between them. The chain's CDR3 is CASSLAFGGTDTQYF. CDR3 in DNA: TGTGCCAGCAGCTTAGCTTTTGGGGGGACAGATACGCAGTATTTT.

The V call is TRBV9, the J call TRBJ2-7; 12 nucleotides line up with TRBD1. The trim removed 4 bases at V and 6 bases at J, leaving 11 bases unmatched. Germline CDR1 reads SGDLS; CDR2 reads YYNGEE. CDR3 length: 16 residues. The CDR3 loop reads CASSWSGTGGFGEQYF. CDR3 DNA: TGTGCCAGCAGCTGGTCCGGGACAGGGGGCTTTGGCGAGCAGTACTTC.

The sample holds one count of this clone. This sample includes further DNA sequences coding for the same CDR3. The chain recombines TRBV7-9 with TRBJ2-7, with TRBD2 matching over 8 bases. Germline CDR1 reads SEHNR; CDR2 reads FQNEAQ (reference sequence). The J segment lost 7 bases and the V segment lost 5 bases, leaving 13 bases of the junction unmatched. This CDR3 contains 15 residues. The CDR3 DNA reads TGTGCCAGCAGCCCCGGGGGGGCGGGGTCCGAGGAGCAGTACTTC. This codes for CASSPGGAGSEEQYF.

The V call is TRBV11-2, the J call TRBJ2-7; D might be TRBD2 (6 bases). CDR3 length equals 15 residues. The germline V gene encodes CDR1 SGHAT and CDR2 FQNNGV. The ends were cut back, 5 bases at V and 2 bases at J, with 16 bases in the middle. DNA of the CDR3: TGTGCCAGCAGCCCCTCGGTGGGAGGCACCTACGAGCAGTACTTC. It translates to CASSPSVGGTYEQYF.

The rearrangement links TRBV27 to TRBJ1-5, with TRBD1 identical over 9 bases. Losses at the gene ends were 6 bases for V and 7 bases for J; bases not matched to a gene: 7. From germline, CDR1 is MNHEY and CDR2 SMNVEV (reference sequence). The CDR3 totals 14 residues. The CDR3 sequence: CASRLQGAWQPQHF. For the CDR3, the DNA is TGTGCCAGCAGACTACAGGGGGCTTGGCAGCCCCAGCATTTT.

This chain joins TRBV5-4 and TRBJ2-7; tentatively, D is TRBD2 (6 bases). Looked up from germline, CDR1 is SGHNT and CDR2 is YYREEE (reference sequence). CDR3 length: 14 amino acids. V gave up 0 bases and J gave up 3 bases, with 10 bases separating them. CDR3 loop: CASSLGDSNYEQYF. CDR3 DNA: TGTGCCAGCAGCTTGGGGGACTCGAACTACGAGCAGTACTTC.

This chain links TRBV9 with TRBJ1-3; the D gene is possibly TRBD1 (5 bases). Germline V gene lookup returns CDR1 SGDLS and CDR2 YYNGEE. V lost 3 bases to trimming and J lost 3 bases, with 10 bases between them. This CDR3 region has 14 residues. The CDR3 nucleotides are TGTGCCAGCAGCGCTCGACAGAATGGAAACACCATATATTTT. Translation: CASSARQNGNTIYF.

The chain recombines TRBV27 with TRBJ2-7; perhaps TRBD1 as D (6 bases). The germline V gene has CDR1 MNHEY and CDR2 SMNVEV (reference sequence). There are 15 residues in the CDR3. Trimming stripped 7 bases from V and 4 bases from J, with 20 bases between. Written as DNA, the CDR3 is TGTGCCAGCACCACGTACGGGACACCGGATTACGAGCAGTACTTC. Its translation: CASTTYGTPDYEQYF.

J is TRBJ2-3 and V is TRBV7-9; D possibly corresponds to TRBD2 (6 bases). From germline, CDR1 is SEHNR and CDR2 FQNEAQ (reference sequence). This CDR3 comprises 15 residues. Trimming stripped 6 bases from V and 3 bases from J, with 16 bases between. The chain's CDR3 is CASSATAGTTDTQYF. For the CDR3, the DNA is TGTGCCAGCAGTGCAACAGCGGGTACTACAGATACGCAGTATTTT.

The CDR3, as DNA: TGTGCCAGCAGCGTAGCAGGTACAACTAATGAAAAACTGTTTTTT. Amino acids: CASSVAGTTNEKLFF. The V call is TRBV9, the J call TRBJ1-4; D gene ambiguous. Germline assignment: CDR1 SGDLS and CDR2 YYNGEE. Between the trimmed V and J ends, which lost 0 bases and 0 bases, there was a span of 6 bases. The CDR3 consists of 15 residues.